These T cell receptor beta chains were read from a single sample in a study of T cell responses to AZD1222 COVID-19 vaccine. The table came from immunoSEQ multiplex PCR; TCRdb's copy has only in-frame clones and leaves some out. Counted here are about 73,000 clones, roughly 88% occurring once; the ten biggest clones make up less than 20%. Sample: peripheral blood, taken on day 0 of AZD1222 vaccination. Receptors originate from an adult in good health. Each CDR3 is given with its conserved first and last residue. A D gene is named only where the DNA matches it firmly. Clone size is given for some rows only: seen once, a few or many times, or a class if the clone is expanded.

-	-	TRBV28	TRBJ2-1	TGTGCCAGCAGTTGGGGGACCAGCGGGGAGCAGTTCTTC	CASSWGTSGEQFF
-	-	TRBV5-1	TRBJ1-1	TGCGCCAGCAGCTTGGCCCACGGGGGCTATGAAGCTTTCTTT	CASSLAHGGYEAFF
TRBD2	-	TRBV5-1	TRBJ2-1	TGCGCCAGCAGCTTGAGCGGGGGGGCCCGCTCCTACAATGAGCAGTTCTTC	CASSLSGGARSYNEQFF
-	-	TRBV18	TRBJ2-4	TGTGCCAGCTCACCAGCAGGGGGAGGCATTCAGTACTTC	CASSPAGGGIQYF
TRBD2	-	TRBV6-1	TRBJ2-7	TGTGCCAGCAGTGAATCTAAGGGACTAGCGGGTTTCGAGCAGTACTTC	CASSESKGLAGFEQYF
-	-	TRBV3-1/TRBV3-2	TRBJ2-1	TGTGCCAGCAGCCCACTTCAGGTTAGCCCTTTCTCCTACAATGAGCAGTTCTTC	CASSPLQVSPFSYNEQFF
TRBD2	-	TRBV7-8	TRBJ2-1	TGTGCCAGCAGCCGGACTAGCGGGTCCTACAATGAGCAGTTCTTC	CASSRTSGSYNEQFF
-	once	TRBV14	TRBJ2-7	TGTGCCAGCAGCCTGCCCCTCTCCTACGAGCAGTACTTC	CASSLPLSYEQYF
TRBD2	-	TRBV5-5	TRBJ2-1	TGTGCCAGCAGCCTAAGCGGGGGGGCCCATAATGAGCAGTTCTTC	CASSLSGGAHNEQFF
-	-	TRBV9	TRBJ1-4	TGTGCCAGCAGCACGACGGGAGACAATGAAAAACTGTTTTTT	CASSTTGDNEKLFF
-	-	TRBV19	TRBJ1-3	TGTGCCAGGAGGGGCAGGGGAAATGGAAACACCATATATTTT	CARRGRGNGNTIYF
-	-	TRBV6-5	TRBJ1-5	TGTGCCAGCAAGCCCTCAGGGATCAATCAGCCCCAGCATTTT	CASKPSGINQPQHF
-	-	TRBV28	TRBJ1-1	TGTGCCAGCAGTGAAGGACATGCTGAAGCTTTCTTT	CASSEGHAEAFF
-	-	TRBV5-1	TRBJ1-1	TGCGCCAGCAGCTTGGAAATGAACACTGAAGCTTTCTTT	CASSLEMNTEAFF
-	-	TRBV21-1	TRBJ1-1	TGTGCCAGCAGCAAAAACTACCCTTTAAAGGGAATGAACACTGAAGCTTTCTTT	CASSKNYPLKGMNTEAFF
TRBD1	-	TRBV30	TRBJ1-6	TGTGCCTGGAGTGGACAGACAGGGTGGGATAATTCACCCCTCCACTTT	CAWSGQTGWDNSPLHF
-	-	TRBV2	TRBJ1-1	TGTGCCAACTCGATTATTATAGAACTTGCCGGCGACCCGCAGGGAGGTACTGAAGCTTTCTTT	CANSIIIELAGDPQGGTEAFF
-	-	TRBV15	TRBJ2-7	TGTGCCACCAGCAAAGGGCAGTCCTACGAGCAGTACTTC	CATSKGQSYEQYF
-	once	TRBV6-4	TRBJ2-3	TGTGCCAGCAGCACCGGGAGTACAGATACGCAGTATTTT	CASSTGSTDTQYF
-	-	TRBV6-2/TRBV6-3	TRBJ2-3	TGTGCCAGCAGTTACGCGGGGCAGGTCACAGATACGCAGTATTTT	CASSYAGQVTDTQYF
-	-	TRBV12-3/TRBV12-4	TRBJ1-1	TGTGCCAGCACCTTACAGGGAAGCACTGAAGCTTTCTTT	CASTLQGSTEAFF
-	-	TRBV6-6	TRBJ2-7	TGTGCCAGCAGTTACGAGCAGGCCTACGAGCAGTACTTC	CASSYEQAYEQYF
-	-	TRBV5-6	TRBJ2-1	TGTGCCAGTAGTAACAGGGGAGGCAATGAGCAGTTCTTC	CASSNRGGNEQFF
TRBD1	-	TRBV28	TRBJ2-7	TGTGCCAGCAGATCTACAGGGGGCCTTTACGAGCAGTACTTC	CASRSTGGLYEQYF
-	-	TRBV13	TRBJ2-7	TGTGCCAGCAGCGCCAGATTGCTCAACCCTTACGAGCAGTACTTC	CASSARLLNPYEQYF
-	-	TRBV6-5	TRBJ1-6	TGTGCCAGCGCTAAGCGAAACATGAATAATTCACCCCTCCACTTT	CASAKRNMNNSPLHF
-	-	TRBV19	TRBJ2-1	TGTGCCAGTAGTATAGGACTAGAAGCCCTCATATACAATGAGCAGTTCTTC	CASSIGLEALIYNEQFF
-	-	TRBV3-1/TRBV3-2	TRBJ1-3	TGTGCCAGCAGCCAGCCTACCGGGGACTGGGAACAGGCCATTGCTGGAAACACCATATATTTT	CASSQPTGDWEQAIAGNTIYF
-	few	TRBV5-4	TRBJ2-3	TGTGCCAGCAGCCCGGACCCATACAGCACAGATACGCAGTATTTT	CASSPDPYSTDTQYF
-	-	TRBV27	TRBJ2-1	TGTGCCAGCAGTTCCACGAGGCGGGTTAGCCTGAAGTTTTTGAATGAGCAGTTCTTC	CASSSTRRVSLKFLNEQFF
TRBD2	once	TRBV27	TRBJ2-1	TGTGCCAGCAGCAGACTAGCGGGAGGGCCCAATGAGCAGTTCTTC	CASSRLAGGPNEQFF
-	-	TRBV5-4	TRBJ2-1	TGTGCCATCAAGACGGAGTACAATGAGCAGTTCTTC	CAIKTEYNEQFF
TRBD2	-	TRBV7-2	TRBJ2-7	TGTGCCAGCAGCCAGCGGGGGGTGGGCTACGAGCAGTACTTC	CASSQRGVGYEQYF
-	-	TRBV28	TRBJ2-7	TGTGCCAGCAGTTTATCGGGACTTAACCACGAGCAGTACTTC	CASSLSGLNHEQYF
-	-	TRBV2	TRBJ1-1	TGTGCCAGCATAGCAGGGGAAAGGCTTGGCGCTTTCTTT	CASIAGERLGAFF
-	once	TRBV28	TRBJ1-1	TGTGCCAGCAGTTTAGGGACTCTACAAGCTTTCTTT	CASSLGTLQAFF
TRBD2	-	TRBV9	TRBJ2-1	TGTGCCAGCAGCGTCTTGCGGGAGGGGGCTGAGCAGTTCTTC	CASSVLREGAEQFF
TRBD2	-	TRBV4-3	TRBJ2-2	TGCGCCAGCAGCCAAGGCCGGGGACTAGCGGGGGGAGTCGGGGAGCTGTTTTTT	CASSQGRGLAGGVGELFF
-	-	TRBV18	TRBJ2-7	TGTGCCAGCTCACCATTGGAATCCTCCTACGAGCAGTACTTC	CASSPLESSYEQYF
-	-	TRBV5-6	TRBJ2-2	TGTGCCAGCAGCTTGGGTCCCGGGGGCACCGGGGAGCTGTTTTTT	CASSLGPGGTGELFF
TRBD1	-	TRBV28	TRBJ1-1	TGTGCCAGCAGTGTGACAGGGTCTGAAGCTTTCTTT	CASSVTGSEAFF
-	-	TRBV20-1	TRBJ2-1	TGCAGTGCTAGTGGGGCTAGCGCGAGCAATGAGCAGTTCTTC	CSASGASASNEQFF
TRBD2	-	TRBV18	TRBJ2-1	TGTGCCAGCTCACCACCGTTCTCCCCCCTAGCGGGGCGAAGCTCCTACAATGAGCAGTTCTTC	CASSPPFSPLAGRSSYNEQFF
TRBD2	-	TRBV11-2	TRBJ2-5	TGTGCCAGCAGCTTAGCGGGACTAGCTGGAGGAGAGACCCAGTACTTC	CASSLAGLAGGETQYF
-	once	TRBV6-2/TRBV6-3	TRBJ2-1	TGTGCCAGCAGTTACGTCCACAATGAGCAGTTCTTC	CASSYVHNEQFF
TRBD1	-	TRBV5-4	TRBJ1-1	TGTGCCAGCAGCCCTCTACAGGGGGCGAGCACTGAAGCTTTCTTT	CASSPLQGASTEAFF
-	-	TRBV29-1	TRBJ1-5	TGCAGCGTGGGCGGGACGGTGGATCAGCCCCAGCATTTT	CSVGGTVDQPQHF
-	-	TRBV7-3	TRBJ2-7	TGTGCCAGCAGCCGAAATGGGGCGGCCCCTACCTACGAGCAGTACTTC	CASSRNGAAPTYEQYF